A single sample gave rise to the 22 T cell receptor beta chains below, sequenced in a study of OX40 agonist ivuxolimab in advanced cancers. Clones were sequenced by immunoSEQ multiplex PCR, and TCRdb holds only the in-frame ones, with some missing. The top ten clones hold 0.68% of a sample with about 73,000 clones, 86% of them seen once. The sequencing used CD4+ or CD8+ T cells sorted from blood, collected in a trial of the OX40 agonist ivuxolimab. These receptors all stem from an adult with an advanced solid tumor such as melanoma, head and neck, liver or kidney cancer.

CDR3 DNA sequence: TGTGCCTGGAGCTACGCGCAGGGTTCTGGCTACACCTTC. Translating gives CAWSYAQGSGYTF. This chain uses TRBV30 with TRBJ1-2; TRBD1 is a possible D gene (5 bases). Germline V CDR1 and CDR2: GTSNPN, SVGIG (reference sequence). The V end lost 3 bases, the J end lost 7 bases, and 15 bases lay between the germline ends. The CDR3 loop spans 13 amino acids.

This clone was observed a handful of times. The chain employs TRBV5-6 and TRBJ1-3, with D unclear. CDR3 size: 16 residues. Germline V gene lookup returns CDR1 SGHDT and CDR2 YYEEEE. V was clipped by 4 bases and J by 0 bases, with 14 bases between them. The chain's CDR3 is CASSPPTGSSGNTIYF. CDR3 sequence (DNA): TGTGCCAGCAGCCCTCCGACGGGGAGCTCTGGAAACACCATATATTTT.

The rearrangement links TRBV5-1 to TRBJ2-5; 9 bases are a match to TRBD2. Germline V lookup: CDR1 SGHRS, CDR2 YFSETQ. V shed 0 bases, J shed 4 bases, and the junction held 7 bases outside the gene matches. The CDR3 runs 16 residues. The CDR3 protein is CASSLDVAGEGETQYF. The CDR3 nucleotides read TGCGCCAGCAGCTTGGATGTAGCGGGAGAGGGAGAGACCCAGTACTTC.

The rearrangement links TRBV7-2 to TRBJ1-5; D perhaps matches TRBD1 (6 bases). V lost 2 bases and J lost 2, with 7 bases in between. There are 14 residues in the CDR3. Germline CDR1 is SGHTA and CDR2 is FQGNSA. This CDR3 is CASSLRGGNQPQHF. CDR3 sequence (DNA): TGTGCCAGCAGCTTAAGGGGGGGCAATCAGCCCCAGCATTTT.

V and J are TRBV4-1 and TRBJ2-7; 14 nucleotides line up with TRBD2. V trimming: 2 bases; J trimming: 2 bases; junction bases outside the gene matches: 8. Germline V CDR1 and CDR2: MGHRA, YSYEKL. This CDR3 comprises 18 residues. CDR3 residues: CASSQHLGTSGSPYEQYF. The CDR3 DNA follows: TGCGCCAGCAGCCAACACCTCGGGACTAGCGGGAGTCCCTACGAGCAGTACTTC.

The chain joins TRBV28 to TRBJ1-5; 9 nucleotides agree with TRBD1. The CDR3 is 15 amino acids. Trimming at V came to 3 bases and at J to 11 bases, leaving 11 bases not matched to a gene. CDR1 is MDHEN, CDR2 SYDVKM, per germline. This CDR3 reads CASSFDRGRTRAQHF. The CDR3 bases are TGTGCCAGCAGTTTCGACAGGGGGAGGACCAGGGCCCAGCATTTT.

The chain is built from TRBV10-3 and TRBJ1-3, with D perhaps matching TRBD1 (5 bases). The length of the CDR3 is 15 residues. CDR1 is ENHRY and CDR2 is SYGVKD in the germline V gene. V shed 2 bases and J shed 6 bases, with 14 bases lying between them. CDR3: CAISERQGLKNTIYF. The CDR3 coding sequence is TGTGCCATCAGTGAGAGGCAGGGATTGAAAAACACCATATATTTT.

V and J are TRBV5-4 and TRBJ2-2, with D unclear. V lost 0 bases and J 0 bases, leaving 9 bases between the germline ends. Germline CDR1 is SGHNT and CDR2 is YYREEE (reference sequence). The CDR3 is 16 residues long. The CDR3 is CASSLDASPNTGELFF. Here the CDR3 DNA reads TGTGCCAGCAGCTTGGATGCCAGTCCGAACACCGGGGAGCTGTTTTTT.

V gene TRBV9 combines with J gene TRBJ2-2; TRBD1 agrees at 7 bases. Germline V gene data show CDR1 as SGDLS and CDR2 as YYNGEE. Losses at the gene ends were 4 bases for V and 2 bases for J; bases not matched to a gene: 5. CDR3 length equals 15 residues. CDR3 protein: CASSPRQGNTGELFF. CDR3 DNA sequence: TGTGCCAGCAGCCCAAGACAGGGAAACACCGGGGAGCTGTTTTTT.

The chain uses TRBV10-1 and TRBJ2-7; D is perhaps TRBD1 (6 bases). This CDR3 region has 12 residues. The germline gives CDR1 WNHNN, CDR2 SYGVQD (reference sequence). V was cut by 5 bases and J by 2 bases, with 7 bases left in between. Here the CDR3 reads CASSKGAYEQYF. CDR3 coding DNA: TGCGCCAGCAGTAAGGGGGCCTACGAGCAGTACTTC.

This clone appeared a single time. The J gene is TRBJ1-1, the V gene TRBV6-1; D remains ambiguous. Looked up from germline, CDR1 is MNHNS and CDR2 is SASEGT. V lost 4 bases and J 5 bases, leaving 11 bases between the germline ends. The CDR3 covers 13 residues. The CDR3 sequence: CASSVSGKTEAFF. For the CDR3, the DNA is TGTGCCAGCAGTGTGTCGGGGAAAACTGAAGCTTTCTTT.

The V call is TRBV19, the J call TRBJ2-7; D tentatively reads TRBD1 or TRBD2 (5 bases each). Per germline, CDR1 LNHDA and CDR2 SQIVND (reference sequence). Trimming shortened V by 5 bases and J by 2 bases, and 16 bases separated the two germline ends. The CDR3 runs to 15 residues. The CDR3 sequence is CASSAPGRPTYEQYF. As DNA, the CDR3 is TGTGCCAGTAGTGCCCCGGGGCGTCCTACCTACGAGCAGTACTTC.

This chain uses TRBV10-2 with TRBJ2-1; no reliable D call. This CDR3 region has 14 residues. Germline assignment: CDR1 WSHSY and CDR2 SAAADI. V was pared by 4 bases and J by 3 bases, with 10 bases between. For the CDR3, the DNA is TGCGCCAGCAGTGGGGCCACCTACTACAATGAGCAGTTCTTC. Translating it yields CASSGATYYNEQFF.

CDR3 amino acids: CASSQTGLTGNTIYF. The CDR3 DNA reads TGTGCCAGCAGCCAGACAGGGCTGACTGGAAACACCATATATTTT. This rearrangement joins TRBV7-6 to TRBJ1-3; 7 bases match TRBD1. The CDR3 length is 15 residues. The germline V gene has CDR1 SGHVS and CDR2 FNYEAQ. The V gene end was trimmed by 5 bases and the J gene end by 2 bases; junction bases not matched to a gene: 6.

The chain joins TRBV29-1 to TRBJ2-2; no firm D call. The germline CDR1 and CDR2 sequences are SQVTM and ANQGSEA. The CDR3 runs 15 residues. V was pared by 1 base and J by 1 base, with 10 bases between. The CDR3, as DNA: TGCAGCGTTGAAGTAAGCAGCAAGAACACCGGGGAGCTGTTTTTT. Translating gives CSVEVSSKNTGELFF.

V and J are TRBV4-3 and TRBJ1-2; D might be TRBD1 (5 bases). V shed 4 bases and J shed 11 bases, with 14 bases lying between them. CDR1 and CDR2 from the germline V gene are LGHNA and YSLEER. The CDR3 spans 12 residues. CDR3 coding DNA: TGCGCCAGCAGCCCCGGAGGGGTAGTTTACACCTTC. Translation: CASSPGGVVYTF.

This clone turned up a few times. This chain joins TRBV28 and TRBJ1-1; D not certain. V dropped 9 bases and J dropped 2 bases, with 4 bases sitting between them. CDR1 is MDHEN and CDR2 is SYDVKM in the germline V gene. This CDR3 is 10 amino acids long. CDR3 sequence: CASRNTEAFF. As DNA, the CDR3 is TGTGCCAGTAGAAACACTGAAGCTTTCTTT.

The rearrangement links TRBV28 to TRBJ1-2, with TRBD1 matching 11 bases. Germline trimming cut 5 bases from V and 11 bases from J; bases unmatched to any gene: 10. CDR1 is MDHEN and CDR2 is SYDVKM in the germline V gene. The CDR3 has 14 amino acids. The CDR3 region has the DNA TGTGCCAGCAGTCCCGGACAGGGGGCGATTTTTTACACCTTC. Its protein product is CASSPGQGAIFYTF.

J is TRBJ1-3 and V is TRBV11-1; 9 nucleotides match TRBD1. Germline V CDR1 and CDR2: SGHAT, FQDESV (reference sequence). V shed 2 bases, J shed 0 bases, and the junction held 5 bases outside the gene matches. CDR3 size: 17 residues. The CDR3 DNA sequence: TGTGCCAGCAGCTTACCCAGGGACAGGGTCTCTGGAAACACCATATATTTT. It encodes CASSLPRDRVSGNTIYF.

This chain joins TRBV5-5 and TRBJ1-2; TRBD1 might be the D (5 bases). Germline V gives CDR1 SGHKS, CDR2 YYEKEE (reference sequence). This CDR3 has 13 residues. Trimming removed 0 bases from V and 7 bases from J, with 10 bases in between. The DNA for the CDR3 is TGTGCCAGCAGCTTGGGCAGGGTCGGTGGCTACACCTTC. Encoded protein: CASSLGRVGGYTF.

The rearrangement uses TRBV11-2 and TRBJ1-4; D gene ambiguous. The V end was cut by 0 bases, the J end by 10 bases, with 18 bases between. Per the germline V gene, CDR1 is SGHAT and CDR2 is FQNNGV. There are 16 residues in the CDR3. The CDR3 reads CASSLDALTGKVKLFF. The CDR3 nucleotides are TGTGCCAGCAGCTTAGATGCGTTAACCGGGAAAGTAAAACTGTTTTTT.

CDR3 in DNA: TGTGCCAGCAGTGCCTTGGGCCCTACAGGGGAAGCTTTCTTT. Its protein is CASSALGPTGEAFF. This chain joins TRBV2 and TRBJ1-1; a weak D match, TRBD1 (6 bases). V shed 4 bases and J shed 8 bases, with 17 bases lying between them. The CDR3 has 14 residues. Per the germline V gene, CDR1 is SNHLY and CDR2 is FYNNEI.